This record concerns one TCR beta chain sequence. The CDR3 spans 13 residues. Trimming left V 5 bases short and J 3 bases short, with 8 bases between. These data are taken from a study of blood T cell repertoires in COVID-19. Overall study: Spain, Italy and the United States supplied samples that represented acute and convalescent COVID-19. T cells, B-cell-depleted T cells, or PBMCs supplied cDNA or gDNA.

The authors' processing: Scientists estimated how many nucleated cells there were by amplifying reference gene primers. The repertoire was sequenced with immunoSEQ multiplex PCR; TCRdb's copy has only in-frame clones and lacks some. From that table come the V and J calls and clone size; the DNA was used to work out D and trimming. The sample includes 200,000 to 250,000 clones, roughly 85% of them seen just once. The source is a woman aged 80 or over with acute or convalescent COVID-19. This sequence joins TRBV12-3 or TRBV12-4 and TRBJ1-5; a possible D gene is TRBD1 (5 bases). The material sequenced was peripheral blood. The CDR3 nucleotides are TGTGCCAGCAGTGGCAGGGTCAATCAGCCCCAGCATTTT. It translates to CASSGRVNQPQHF.